This T cell receptor (beta chain) was captured in a study of T cell repertoires in ileal Crohn's disease. Across the whole study: Every patient was operated on for stricturing (roughly 61%) or penetrating (39%) complications. Overall study findings and caveats: Clonality above 26.8% at surgery always came with endoscopic recurrence. Clonal expansions were more frequent in active smokers than non-smokers at surgery.

Germline loops: CDR1 WNHNN, CDR2 SYGVQD (reference sequence). The CDR3 covers 15 residues. V was pared by 0 bases and J by 7 bases, with 13 bases between. The method was immunoSEQ multiplex PCR; TCRdb's version includes in-frame clones alone and lacks a portion of them. The sample has approximately 9,400 clones, around 76% seen once; the top ten hold approximately 4.3%. A note on this clone: Its specificity is unknown.

This sequence joins TRBV10-1 and TRBJ2-1, with TRBD2 as a possible D gene (5 bases). This TCR came from an adult with Crohn's disease. Sequencing was performed on ileal tissue. The CDR3, as DNA: TGCGCCAGCAGTGAGTCGGGGAGACTAAGGAATGAGCAGTTCTTC. Residues: CASSESGRLRNEQFF.